The clone carrying this T cell receptor (beta chain) was counted many times. The antigen is unknown. Amplified TCR beta CDR3 regions came from RNA transcripts. First-round RT-PCR with HTBI primers amplified the TCR CDR3 region. Each CDR3 protein is one row after TCRdb ran MiXCR on the multiplex PCR reads. Here the sample spans hundreds of thousands of distinct CDR3 sequences, roughly 13% being singletons. The V and J ends lost 2 bases and 7 bases respectively, with 8 bases between them. This CDR3 has 11 residues. From germline, CDR1 is DFQATT and CDR2 SNEGSKA (reference sequence). This entry belongs to a study of T cells in Graves' hyperthyroidism and ophthalmopathy. Regarding the study as a whole: Classification by a 13 V-J model distinguished ophthalmopathy from stable hyperthyroidism.

The rearrangement joins TRBV20-1 to TRBJ1-1; D is uncertain. Sequenced: blood. The TCR originated in a woman aged 18-29 years with Graves' hyperthyroidism. CDR3 bases: TGCAGTGCTAGAAGATCGAATGAAGCTTTCTTT. This translates into CSARRSNEAFF.